These 8 T cell receptor beta chains share one sample of origin, sequenced in a study of cytomegalovirus exposure and HLA in healthy donors. The PCR was carried out with 60 Vbeta primers and 13 Jbeta primers. Assay: immunoSEQ multiplex PCR; the TCRdb copy retains only in-frame clones and omits some. This table holds 130,000 or so clones. Sequenced material: PBMCs. These receptors were obtained from a man between 18 and 35 years old in good health and CMV-seronegative.

The gene calls are TRBV5-1 and TRBJ2-1; 12 bases fit TRBD2. The CDR3 runs to 14 residues. Germline CDR1 SGHRS, CDR2 YFSETQ. J gave up 12 bases and V 1 base, and 5 bases lay outside the gene matches. The CDR3 is CASSLRLAGVVQFF. The DNA of the CDR3 is TGCGCCAGCAGCTTGAGACTAGCGGGAGTGGTGCAGTTCTTC.

V is TRBV6-4 and J is TRBJ2-3, with a possible D match to TRBD2 (6 bases). Germline V gene data show CDR1 as MRHNA and CDR2 as SNTAGT. The V gene lost 3 bases and the J gene lost 4 bases, with 8 bases spanning the gap. The CDR3 consists of 13 residues. The CDR3 here is CASSEREADTQYF. For the CDR3, the DNA is TGTGCCAGCAGTGAAAGGGAGGCAGATACGCAGTATTTT.

In DNA form, the CDR3 reads TGTGCCAGCTCACCTTTGAGACAAATCAATCAGCCCCAGCATTTT. Amino acids: CASSPLRQINQPQHF. The chain carries TRBV18 and TRBJ1-5; D gene uncertain. The germline V gene encodes CDR1 KGHSH and CDR2 LQKENI. The CDR3 totals 15 residues. V shed 3 bases and J shed 3 bases, with 12 bases lying between them.

This chain connects TRBV5-1 to TRBJ2-1; 13 positions agree with TRBD2. CDR1 is SGHRS and CDR2 is YFSETQ in the germline V gene. The CDR3 totals 15 residues. The J segment lost 10 bases and the V segment lost 4 bases, leaving 8 bases of the junction unmatched. CDR3: CASSHGLAGVGEQFF. The CDR3 DNA follows: TGCGCCAGCAGCCACGGACTAGCGGGAGTAGGGGAGCAGTTCTTC. Together with reference TRBV5-1 and TRBJ2-1, the CDR3 gives the full variable domain: KAGVTQTPRYLIKTRGQQVTLSCSPISGHRSVSWYQQTPGQGLQFLFEYFSETQRNKGNFPGRFSGRQFSNSRSEMNVSTLELGDSALYLCASSHGLAGVGEQFFGPGTRLTVL.

This sequence joins TRBV7-6 and TRBJ2-5, with D tentatively TRBD1 (6 bases). The CDR3 consists of 14 residues. CDR1 is SGHVS, CDR2 FNYEAQ, per germline. Trimming stripped 5 bases from V and 1 base from J, with 11 bases between. CDR3 sequence reads: CASSATGFQETQYF. The CDR3 DNA reads as TGTGCCAGCAGCGCCACAGGGTTCCAAGAGACCCAGTACTTC. The full variable domain, rest sourced from reference TRBV7-6 and TRBJ2-5, is GAGVSQSPRYKVTKRGQDVALRCDPISGHVSLYWYRQALGQGPEFLTYFNYEAQQDKSGLPNDRFSAERPEGSISTLTIQRTEQRDSAMYRCASSATGFQETQYFGPGTRLLVL.

This rearrangement joins TRBV27 to TRBJ2-3, with TRBD2 matching over 9 bases. Germline V lookup: CDR1 MNHEY, CDR2 SMNVEV (reference sequence). The J segment lost 1 base and the V segment lost 6 bases, leaving 5 bases of the junction unmatched. The CDR3 is 15 residues long. CDR3 coding DNA: TGTGCCAGCAGCGTTGCGGGAGGGGGCACAGATACGCAGTATTTT. Protein sequence: CASSVAGGGTDTQYF.

The chain has TRBV7-2 and TRBJ2-7; D unclear. Germline V CDR1 and CDR2: SGHTA, FQGNSA. This CDR3 region has 15 residues. Trimming removed 3 bases at V and 3 bases at J, with 15 bases between. CDR3 sequence: CASSFFLGGRYEQYF. In nucleotides, the CDR3 is TGTGCCAGCAGCTTTTTTCTCGGCGGCCGCTACGAGCAGTACTTC.

The J gene is TRBJ2-7, the V gene TRBV7-6, with D perhaps TRBD1 (5 bases). Between the trimmed V and J ends, which lost 10 bases and 4 bases, there was a span of 20 bases. CDR1 SGHVS and CDR2 FNYEAQ come from the germline V gene. There are 14 residues in the CDR3. CDR3 DNA sequence: TGTGCCATACTCCCTCCAGGGAAAGGGTACGAGCAGTACTTC. Its translation: CAILPPGKGYEQYF.